This T cell receptor beta chain appears in the sequencing data of a study of cytomegalovirus exposure and HLA in healthy donors. Overall study: About 180 million T cells yielded 120 million or so unique TCR beta sequences, as an earlier analysis found. An early data release held tens of millions of unique TCRs from HLA-typed donors. The study's findings and limits: A later analysis appeared to link common viral pathogens to several of the most significant clusters.

The PCR made use of 60 Vbeta and 13 Jbeta primers. The data were produced by immunoSEQ multiplex PCR, yet TCRdb's version contains in-frame clones alone and is incomplete. The sample consists of roughly 120,000 clones, about 8.5% of them appearing once. Germline CDR1 reads SEHNR; CDR2 reads FQNEAQ (reference sequence). V trimming: 3 bases; J trimming: 5 bases; junction bases outside the gene matches: 11. The CDR3 sequence is 16 residues long. In this sample, this clone turned up a few times. Its antigen is not identified. Nominally healthy donors were sampled, though unrecorded immune exposures were likely.

The sequence was collected from a man aged 40-55 years in good health and CMV-seronegative. Source material: PBMCs. This sequence joins TRBV7-9 and TRBJ2-5; 8 nucleotides match TRBD2. CDR3 in amino acids: CASSLGWAGGVETQYF. CDR3 nucleotide sequence: TGTGCCAGCAGCTTGGGTTGGGCGGGGGGTGTGGAGACCCAGTACTTC.